The 10 T cell receptor beta chains below come from one sample, sequenced in a study of blood T cell repertoires in COVID-19. This table comes from immunoSEQ multiplex PCR, and its TCRdb copy is limited to in-frame clones, with some not included. The sample has some 130,000 clones; about 76% are singletons. The sequencing input was peripheral blood. These receptor sequences come from an older woman with active or convalescent COVID-19.

The rearrangement links TRBV28 to TRBJ1-5, with unresolved D. V was trimmed by 6 bases and J by 5 bases, leaving 17 bases between them. This CDR3 is built from 15 residues. The germline V gene encodes CDR1 MDHEN and CDR2 SYDVKM. DNA for the CDR3: TGTGCCAGCAGCTTCGGGAGGAGACAACATCAGCCCCAGCATTTT. Translating it yields CASSFGRRQHQPQHF.

The chain couples TRBV19 to TRBJ1-2, with TRBD1 as a possible D gene (6 bases). Germline V gene data show CDR1 as LNHDA and CDR2 as SQIVND (reference sequence). V was cut by 5 bases and J by 3 bases, with 13 bases left in between. The CDR3 totals 14 residues. The CDR3 bases are TGTGCCAGTAGTCCGACAGGCGGCTACTATGGCTACACCTTC. Protein sequence: CASSPTGGYYGYTF.

The rearrangement links TRBV7-2 to TRBJ1-4, with D tentatively TRBD1 (6 bases). CDR1 is SGHTA, CDR2 FQGNSA, per germline. V gave up 5 bases and J gave up 5 bases, with 12 bases separating them. This CDR3 has 14 residues. CDR3 region: CASSAGVQNEKLFF. CDR3 nucleotide sequence: TGTGCCAGCAGCGCAGGGGTGCAAAATGAAAAACTGTTTTTT.

The rearrangement uses TRBV19 and TRBJ2-3; 9 bases line up with TRBD2. The ends lost 5 bases at V and 3 bases at J; junction bases unmatched: 12. The CDR3 is 17 residues long. Germline CDR1 reads LNHDA; CDR2 reads SQIVND (reference sequence). DNA for the CDR3: TGTGCCAGTAGTCCGGCGCCTAGCGGGAAGGGGACAGATACGCAGTATTTT. It codes for CASSPAPSGKGTDTQYF.

This chain connects TRBV21-1 to TRBJ1-5; TRBD1, the D gene given by the table, was not confirmed from the DNA. TRBV21-1 is listed as a pseudogene. The length of the CDR3 is 19 residues. The CDR3 sequence: CASSKVGVMGADSNQPQHF. The CDR3 nucleotides are TGTGCCAGCAGCAAAGTTGGGGTAATGGGGGCCGATAGCAATCAGCCCCAGCATTTT.

Comments on this clone: A read error may produce the germline difference seen at one junction end. In nucleotides, the CDR3 is TGTGCCAGCAGCTTCGGTCTAGCGGGATATTTC. Its protein is CASSFGLAGYF. The J gene is TRBJ2-3, the V gene TRBV6-2 or TRBV6-3; 9 nucleotides agree with TRBD2. There are 11 residues in the CDR3. Germline CDR1 and CDR2: MNHEY and SVGEGT.

The V gene is TRBV5-1, the J gene TRBJ2-5; D possibly corresponds to TRBD2 (6 bases). The CDR3 loop spans 13 amino acids. The ends were cut back, 0 bases at V and 5 bases at J, with 8 bases in the middle. The V gene's germline CDR1 is SGHRS and CDR2 YFSETQ. CDR3 protein: CASSLGRAETQYF. Here the CDR3 DNA reads TGCGCCAGCAGCTTGGGGAGGGCGGAGACCCAGTACTTC.

There are a few counts of this clone. The chain employs TRBV28 and TRBJ1-5; 10 bases line up with TRBD1. CDR1 and CDR2 (germline): MDHEN, SYDVKM. The CDR3 spans 20 residues. V trimming: 4 bases; J trimming: 6 bases; junction bases outside the gene matches: 21. The CDR3 loop is CASSSRPKYTGTGDGQPQHF. CDR3 sequence (DNA): TGTGCCAGCAGTTCCCGACCAAAATATACCGGGACAGGGGACGGTCAGCCCCAGCATTTT.

The gene calls are TRBV28 and TRBJ1-1, with TRBD1 matching over 7 bases. The ends lost 7 bases at V and 4 bases at J; junction bases unmatched: 6. CDR3 size: 13 residues. The germline V gene encodes CDR1 MDHEN and CDR2 SYDVKM. DNA for the CDR3: TGTGCCAGCACTCAGGGGGGAGGCACTGAAGCTTTCTTT. Amino acid sequence: CASTQGGGTEAFF.

This clone was seen a few times. The chain recombines TRBV10-1 with TRBJ1-5; D ambiguous. The ends were cut back, 2 bases at V and 6 bases at J, with 14 bases in the middle. The V gene's germline CDR1 is WNHNN and CDR2 SYGVQD (reference sequence). This CDR3 is built from 15 residues. CDR3 residues: CASSETLGSGQPQHF. For the CDR3, the DNA is TGCGCCAGCAGTGAGACACTAGGATCCGGTCAGCCCCAGCATTTT.